This T cell receptor beta chain was recovered during a study of OX40 agonist ivuxolimab in advanced cancers. Study-level background: Ivuxolimab is a fully human IgG2 antibody that activates OX40 (CD134). The dose-escalation cohort had hepatocellular carcinoma, melanoma, renal cell or head and neck cancer.

This CDR3 comprises 14 residues. The V gene end was trimmed by 0 bases and the J gene end by 11 bases; junction bases not matched to a gene: 9. Germline V gives CDR1 MNHEY, CDR2 SVGAGI. Sequencing was performed with immunoSEQ multiplex PCR; in TCRdb, only in-frame clones are kept and a portion is missing. The data contain 70,000 to 95,000 clones, more than 85% of them singletons. Findings and caveats of the study: The study found that CD8+ T cells averaged more expanded clones than CD4+. In the 0.1 to 3.0 mg/kg range, CD4+ and CD8+ blood T cells had expanded clonally by week 6.

Concerning this clone: Its antigen is not known.

The chain is built from TRBV6-5 and TRBJ2-5, with 7 bases fitting TRBD1. This receptor was identified in an adult with an advanced solid tumor such as melanoma, head and neck, liver or kidney cancer. The sequences come from CD4+ or CD8+ T cells sorted from blood, collected in a trial of the OX40 agonist ivuxolimab. CDR3 amino acids: CASSYSGAGGKQYF. DNA of the CDR3: TGTGCCAGCAGTTACTCCGGGGCAGGGGGTAAGCAGTACTTC.